This note documents a single T cell receptor (beta chain) sequence. Its antigen is currently unknown. The data stem from a study of T-cell reconstitution after alpha-beta-depleted transplantation in children. This sample's TCRbeta library carried unique molecular identifier barcodes. One entry per CDR3 protein results from TCRdb running MiXCR on the PCR reads. This table has 600,000 or so distinct CDR3 sequences, 23% appearing once. CDR1 DFQATT and CDR2 SNEGSKA come from the germline V gene (reference sequence). Deletions cut 5 bases from V and 10 bases from J, with 21 bases between. The CDR3 spans 14 residues. Whole-study findings and limits: In some patients, recipient T cells and intrathymic progenitors surviving conditioning explained high day-60 diversity. After one year, T-cell counts and TCRbeta diversity mostly came from new T cells. Reportedly, alpha-beta T cells present about two months post-transplant originated from several hundred expanded clones of graft origin.

The rearrangement links TRBV20-1 to TRBJ2-1; D is perhaps TRBD1 (6 bases). The sample in question was PBMCs, mostly from graft donor cells, obtained 360 days after TCRalphabeta/CD19-depleted stem cell transplant. The TCR originated in a boy younger than two who had a stem cell transplant for acute myeloid leukemia, so the T cells may come from the graft donor. The DNA of the CDR3 is TGCAGTGCTCCCTTTGGCAGGGGCAAGGAGGAGCAGTTCTTC. Translated: CSAPFGRGKEEQFF.